Listed below are T cell receptor beta chains from one sample, sequenced in a study of T cell repertoires in cytomegalovirus infection. One entry per CDR3 protein, called by TCRdb with MiXCR from the reads. The sample has roughly 250,000 distinct CDR3 sequences; about 23% are singletons. Sequencing used CD8+ T cells from PBMCs. The receptors here all came from a human donor in good health (CMV status not recorded). Some clones in this sample may be carry-over from other donors' samples. Both conserved end residues are part of each CDR3. The order of the fields is CDR3 DNA, CDR3 protein, J gene, D gene, clone size, V gene. A D gene is named only where the DNA matches it firmly. Size tells how often a clone was seen (once, few, many) or the class of an expanded clone, and some rows leave it out.

CDR3nt: TGTGCCAGCAGCAAGCATCATCGACAAACTGCGAACACCGGGGAGCTGTTTTTT
CDR3aa: CASSKHHRQTANTGELFF
j_gene: TRBJ2-2
d_gene: -
abundance: -
v_gene: TRBV7-8

CDR3nt: TGTGCCAGCAGTTTGGCCCGTTTTGTTTGGGATTACAATGAGCAGTTCTTC
CDR3aa: CASSLARFVWDYNEQFF
j_gene: TRBJ2-1
d_gene: -
abundance: few
v_gene: TRBV12-3/TRBV12-4

CDR3nt: TGTGCCAGCACCCCAGGACTCAGTTGGACAGATACGCAGTATTTT
CDR3aa: CASTPGLSWTDTQYF
j_gene: TRBJ2-3
d_gene: -
abundance: few
v_gene: TRBV7-8

CDR3nt: TGTGCCAGCAAGGCACACCTGAACACTGAAGCTTTCTTT
CDR3aa: CASKAHLNTEAFF
j_gene: TRBJ1-1
d_gene: -
abundance: -
v_gene: TRBV3-1

CDR3nt: TGTGCCAGCCACAGGGGAAATGAGCAGTTCTTC
CDR3aa: CASHRGNEQFF
j_gene: TRBJ2-1
d_gene: TRBD1
abundance: few
v_gene: TRBV27

CDR3nt: TGCAGCGGGACGTGGCGGGGGGGGTCCTACAATGAGCAGTTCTTC
CDR3aa: CSGTWRGGSYNEQFF
j_gene: TRBJ2-1
d_gene: TRBD2
abundance: few
v_gene: TRBV29-1

CDR3nt: TGTGCCAGCAGTTTGTATGCAGGGGGGGATCAGCCCCAGCATTTT
CDR3aa: CASSLYAGGDQPQHF
j_gene: TRBJ1-5
d_gene: TRBD1
abundance: few
v_gene: TRBV27

CDR3nt: TGTGCCAGCAGTTTATCTGCGGGGGCCCAAGAGACCCAGTACTTC
CDR3aa: CASSLSAGAQETQYF
j_gene: TRBJ2-5
d_gene: -
abundance: -
v_gene: TRBV27

CDR3nt: TGCAGCGTACCGGGGGCCCTGACCTACGTGCAGTACTTC
CDR3aa: CSVPGALTYVQYF
j_gene: TRBJ2-7
d_gene: -
abundance: once
v_gene: TRBV29-1

CDR3nt: TGTGCCAGCAGCCTTGAGGTCTCTTGGAGCTCTGGGGCCAACGTCCTGACTTTC
CDR3aa: CASSLEVSWSSGANVLTF
j_gene: TRBJ2-6
d_gene: -
abundance: once
v_gene: TRBV6-5

CDR3nt: TGTGCCAGCAGTTTATCCCCGACTGGCGATAATTCACCCCTCCACTTT
CDR3aa: CASSLSPTGDNSPLHF
j_gene: TRBJ1-6
d_gene: -
abundance: -
v_gene: TRBV27

CDR3nt: TGCAGCGTTGGGTACTCCTACAATGAGCAGTTCTTC
CDR3aa: CSVGYSYNEQFF
j_gene: TRBJ2-1
d_gene: -
abundance: few
v_gene: TRBV29-1

CDR3nt: TGTGCCAGCAGCCAAGCCGGGGCCCTGGGCACTGAAGCTTTCTTT
CDR3aa: CASSQAGALGTEAFF
j_gene: TRBJ1-1
d_gene: -
abundance: -
v_gene: TRBV14

CDR3nt: TGTGCCAGCGTCGGTTTTGGCAGGATTATAGATGGCTACACCTTC
CDR3aa: CASVGFGRIIDGYTF
j_gene: TRBJ1-2
d_gene: -
abundance: -
v_gene: TRBV6-2/TRBV6-3

CDR3nt: TGTGCCAGCAGTTTCGGGAAAACTGAAGATTTCTTT
CDR3aa: CASSFGKTEDFF
j_gene: TRBJ1-1
d_gene: -
abundance: -
v_gene: TRBV12-3/TRBV12-4

CDR3nt: TGTGCCAGCAGCCCGGGGCCGGGGTCCGGGGGCTATGGCTACACCTTC
CDR3aa: CASSPGPGSGGYGYTF
j_gene: TRBJ1-2
d_gene: -
abundance: many
v_gene: TRBV7-8

CDR3nt: TGTGCCAGCAGCCCGGGACAGGGGTACACTGAAGCTTTCTTT
CDR3aa: CASSPGQGYTEAFF
j_gene: TRBJ1-1
d_gene: TRBD1
abundance: many
v_gene: TRBV7-6

CDR3nt: TGCGCCAGCAGCCCGACCTCGCCCGGGACAGGGGGCCACGAGCAGTACTTC
CDR3aa: CASSPTSPGTGGHEQYF
j_gene: TRBJ2-7
d_gene: TRBD1
abundance: -
v_gene: TRBV4-1

CDR3nt: TGCAGTGCCCAGACAGGGATGAGATCACCCCTCCACTTT
CDR3aa: CSAQTGMRSPLHF
j_gene: TRBJ1-6
d_gene: TRBD1
abundance: -
v_gene: TRBV20-1

CDR3nt: TGTGCCAGCAGTTTAGCACCGAAGGCATTTGAAGCTTTCTTT
CDR3aa: CASSLAPKAFEAFF
j_gene: TRBJ1-1
d_gene: -
abundance: few
v_gene: TRBV12-3/TRBV12-4

CDR3nt: TGTGCCAGCAGCCAAGCGCGGCCCTCTGGAAACACCATATATTTT
CDR3aa: CASSQARPSGNTIYF
j_gene: TRBJ1-3
d_gene: -
abundance: many
v_gene: TRBV7-9

CDR3nt: TGTGCCAGCAGTTTAGATCACGTCCGGACCACTGAAGCTTTCTTT
CDR3aa: CASSLDHVRTTEAFF
j_gene: TRBJ1-1
d_gene: -
abundance: many
v_gene: TRBV12-3/TRBV12-4